The 10 T cell receptor beta chains given below trace back to one sample, sequenced in a study of blood T cell repertoires in COVID-19. Sequenced by immunoSEQ multiplex PCR; TCRdb stores in-frame clones only, minus some. The sample consists of under 350,000 clones, about nine tenths of them appearing once. The specimen sequenced was PBMCs or T cells enriched from blood (not recorded which). These TCRs come from a woman aged 40 to 50 who had recovered from COVID-19.

The chain employs TRBV7-6 and TRBJ1-5; tentative D call: TRBD1 (6 bases). The germline V gene encodes CDR1 SGHVS and CDR2 FNYEAQ. Trimming pared 8 bases from V and 6 bases from J, leaving 17 bases between. This CDR3 is built from 14 residues. The CDR3 here is CASSPGGPIQPQHF. The CDR3 DNA reads TGTGCCAGCTCTCCGGGGGGGCCCATTCAGCCCCAGCATTTT.

The V and J genes are TRBV4-2 and TRBJ1-4; D ambiguous. Germline-derived CDR1 and CDR2 are LGHNA and YNFKEQ. This CDR3 is built from 16 residues. V was cut by 2 bases and J by 0 bases, with 10 bases left in between. CDR3 coding DNA: TGTGCCAGCAGCCAATCCTCCCCTGCAACTAATGAAAAACTGTTTTTT. Encoded protein: CASSQSSPATNEKLFF.

The chain joins TRBV7-9 to TRBJ1-4; D gene ambiguous. Germline CDR1 is SEHNR and CDR2 is FQNEAQ (reference sequence). The CDR3 runs to 16 residues. Between the trimmed V and J ends, which lost 1 base and 8 bases, there was a span of 17 bases. Here the CDR3 DNA reads TGTGCCAGCAGCTTAGTTAGGGCCTCAAGGAGGGAAAAACTGTTTTTT. Residues: CASSLVRASRREKLFF.

The CDR3 bases are TGTGCCAGCAGCTACGGGGAACCCCGGACACCCCTCCACTTT. This encodes CASSYGEPRTPLHF. The chain has TRBV7-2 and TRBJ1-6; D unclear. Trimming removed 4 bases from V and 11 bases from J, with 15 bases in between. Germline CDR1 SGHTA, CDR2 FQGNSA. The CDR3 is 14 residues long.

This clone was picked up one time. The rearrangement links TRBV2 to TRBJ1-4; 11 bases fit TRBD1. The CDR3 has 14 amino acids. V lost 7 bases, J lost 6 bases, and 4 bases stayed unmatched. CDR1 and CDR2 (germline): SNHLY, FYNNEI. CDR3 nucleotides: TGTGCCAGCACCAGGGACAGGGGGGATGAAAAACTGTTTTTT. Amino acids: CASTRDRGDEKLFF. The full variable domain, its missing parts supplied by reference TRBV2 and TRBJ1-4, is EPEVTQTPSHQVTQMGQEVILRCVPISNHLYFYWYRQILGQKVEFLVSFYNNEISEKSEIFDDQFSVERPDGSNFTLKIRSTKLEDSAMYFCASTRDRGDEKLFFGSGTQLSVL.

The gene calls are TRBV5-6 and TRBJ1-6; 7 positions match TRBD1. Germline V gene sequence: CDR1 SGHDT, CDR2 YYEEEE. The CDR3 consists of 16 residues. V lost 1 base to trimming and J lost 3 bases; unmatched junction nucleotides: 4. The CDR3 bases are TGTGCCAGCAGCTTGTTACAGGGGAGCTATAATTCACCCCTCCACTTT. It encodes CASSLLQGSYNSPLHF.

This chain uses TRBV4-1 with TRBJ2-5, with D hard to call. CDR3 length equals 13 residues. Germline CDR1 is MGHRA and CDR2 is YSYEKL. V was pared by 4 bases and J by 4 bases, with 10 bases between. The chain's CDR3 is CASSPLLRETQYF. CDR3 nucleotide sequence: TGCGCCAGCAGCCCTCTTCTGCGAGAGACCCAGTACTTC.

CDR3 DNA sequence: TGTGCCTGGAGTGGGAACCCAGGGGGCTACACCTTC. This gives the protein CAWSGNPGGYTF. The chain employs TRBV30 and TRBJ1-2; tentative D call: TRBD1 (5 bases). There are 12 residues in the CDR3. The V and J ends lost 1 base and 8 bases respectively, with 11 bases between them. Germline CDR1 reads GTSNPN; CDR2 reads SVGIG (reference sequence).

The chain combines TRBV7-9 with TRBJ2-7; 8 bases are shared with TRBD1. V gave up 5 bases and J gave up 0 bases; unmatched junction bases: 3. Germline V gene sequence: CDR1 SEHNR, CDR2 FQNEAQ (reference sequence). This CDR3 comprises 14 residues. CDR3 protein: CASSRTGSSYEQYF. CDR3 bases: TGTGCCAGCAGCCGGACAGGGAGCTCCTACGAGCAGTACTTC.

This chain joins TRBV7-2 and TRBJ1-5; D perhaps matches TRBD1 (6 bases). This CDR3 has 17 amino acids. CDR1 is SGHTA and CDR2 is FQGNSA in the germline V gene. Deletions cut 1 base from V and 3 bases from J, with 16 bases between. This chain's CDR3 is CASSLEFNGQINQPQHF. In nucleotides, the CDR3 is TGTGCCAGCAGCTTAGAATTTAACGGACAGATCAATCAGCCCCAGCATTTT.